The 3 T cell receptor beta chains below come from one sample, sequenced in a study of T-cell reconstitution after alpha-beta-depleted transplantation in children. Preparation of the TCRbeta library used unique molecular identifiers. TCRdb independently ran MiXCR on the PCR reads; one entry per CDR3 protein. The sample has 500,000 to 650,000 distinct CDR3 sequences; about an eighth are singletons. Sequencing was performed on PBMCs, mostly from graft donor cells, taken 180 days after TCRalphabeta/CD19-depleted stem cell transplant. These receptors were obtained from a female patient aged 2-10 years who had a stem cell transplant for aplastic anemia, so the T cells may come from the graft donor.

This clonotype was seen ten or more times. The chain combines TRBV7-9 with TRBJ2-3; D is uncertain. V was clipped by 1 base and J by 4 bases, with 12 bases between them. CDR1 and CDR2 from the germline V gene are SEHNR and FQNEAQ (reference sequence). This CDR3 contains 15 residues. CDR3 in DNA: TGTGCCAGCAGCTTAGTTTCGAGCGCCCCAGATACGCAGTATTTT. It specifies CASSLVSSAPDTQYF.

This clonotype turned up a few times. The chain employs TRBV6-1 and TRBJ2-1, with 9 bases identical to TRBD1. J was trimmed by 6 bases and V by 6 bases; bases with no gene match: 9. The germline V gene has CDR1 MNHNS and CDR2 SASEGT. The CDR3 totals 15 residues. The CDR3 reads CASRLLTTGGNEQFF. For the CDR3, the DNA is TGTGCCAGCAGACTCCTTACGACAGGGGGCAATGAGCAGTTCTTC.

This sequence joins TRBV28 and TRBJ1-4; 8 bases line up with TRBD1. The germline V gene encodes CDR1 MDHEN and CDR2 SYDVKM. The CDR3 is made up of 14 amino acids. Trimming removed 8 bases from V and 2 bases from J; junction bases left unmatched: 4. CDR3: CASRYRGTNEKLFF. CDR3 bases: TGTGCCAGCCGTTACAGGGGGACTAATGAAAAACTGTTTTTT.